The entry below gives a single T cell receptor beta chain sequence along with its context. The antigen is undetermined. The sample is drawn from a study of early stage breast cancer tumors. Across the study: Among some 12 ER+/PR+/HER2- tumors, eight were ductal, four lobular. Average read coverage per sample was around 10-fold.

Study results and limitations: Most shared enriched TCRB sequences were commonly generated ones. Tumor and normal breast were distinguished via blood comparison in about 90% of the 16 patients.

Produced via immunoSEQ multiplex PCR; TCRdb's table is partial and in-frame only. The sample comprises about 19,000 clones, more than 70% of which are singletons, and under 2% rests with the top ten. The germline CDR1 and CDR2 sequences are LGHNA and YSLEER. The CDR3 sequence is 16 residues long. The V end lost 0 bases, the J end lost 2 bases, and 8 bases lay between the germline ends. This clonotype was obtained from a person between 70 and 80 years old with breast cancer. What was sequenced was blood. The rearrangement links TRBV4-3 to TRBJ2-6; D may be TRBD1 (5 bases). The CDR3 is CASSQDLGAGANVLTF. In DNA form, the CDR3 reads TGCGCCAGCAGCCAAGATTTAGGGGCTGGGGCCAACGTCCTGACTTTC.